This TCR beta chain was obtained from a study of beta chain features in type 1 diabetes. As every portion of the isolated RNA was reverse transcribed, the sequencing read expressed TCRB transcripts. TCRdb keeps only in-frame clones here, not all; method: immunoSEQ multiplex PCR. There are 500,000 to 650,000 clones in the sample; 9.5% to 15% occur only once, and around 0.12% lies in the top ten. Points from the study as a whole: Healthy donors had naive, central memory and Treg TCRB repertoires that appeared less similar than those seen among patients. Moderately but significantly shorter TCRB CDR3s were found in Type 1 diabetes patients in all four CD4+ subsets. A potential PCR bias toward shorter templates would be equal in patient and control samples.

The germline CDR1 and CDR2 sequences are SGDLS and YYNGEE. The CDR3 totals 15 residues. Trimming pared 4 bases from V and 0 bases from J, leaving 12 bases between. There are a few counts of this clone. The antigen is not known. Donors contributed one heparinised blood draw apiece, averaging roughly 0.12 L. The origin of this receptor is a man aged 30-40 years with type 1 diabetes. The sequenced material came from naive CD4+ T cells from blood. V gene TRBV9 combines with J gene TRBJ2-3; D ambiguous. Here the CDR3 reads CASSPSPSSTDTQYF. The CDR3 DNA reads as TGTGCCAGCAGCCCCTCCCCCTCTAGCACAGATACGCAGTATTTT. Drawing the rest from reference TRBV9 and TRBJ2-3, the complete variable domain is DSGVTQTPKHLITATGQRVTLRCSPRSGDLSVYWYQQSLDQGLQFLIQYYNGEERAKGNILERFSAQQFPDLHSELNLSSLELGDSALYFCASSPSPSSTDTQYFGPGTRLTVL.